One T cell receptor (beta chain) is described in this entry. Its antigen remains unidentified. The sample originates from a study of T cells after posttransplantation cyclophosphamide. Study conclusions and caveats: Donor CD8+ memory clones often dominated recipient blood repertoires at later times.

This related bone marrow graft donor gave peripheral blood on the day of marrow donation. The protocol was immunoSEQ multiplex PCR, while the TCRdb copy is restricted to in-frame clones and leaves out a portion. This table has tens of thousands of clones, around 95% appearing once. V gave up 5 bases and J gave up 5 bases, with 15 bases separating them. CDR3 length equals 14 residues. The germline gives CDR1 SGHTA, CDR2 FQGTGA. Sequenced input: PBMCs. The TCR originated in a woman aged 25 to 45 in good health and a related stem cell transplant donor. This chain connects TRBV7-3 to TRBJ1-2, with a possible D match to TRBD1 (6 bases). CDR3 sequence reads: CASSPTDRPYGYTF. Written as DNA, the CDR3 is TGTGCCAGCAGCCCAACCGACAGGCCGTATGGCTACACCTTC.